The clone carrying this T cell receptor beta chain was seen only a few times. What it binds is unknown. Libraries were prepared by immunoSEQ multiplex PCR; TCRdb keeps only in-frame clonotypes and omits some of them. This table holds roughly 120,000 clones, about 93% found once. The data derive from a study of T cell responses to AZD1222 COVID-19 vaccine. Overall study results and limits: The CD4 TCRs associated with vaccination extended across spike and predominated at 160-218 and 743-854. At baseline, seropositivity was found in only five or six AZD1222 recipients. No day 14 peak samples; only post-peak repertoires were characterized.

The germline V gene encodes CDR1 SGHTA and CDR2 FQGNSA. Trimming stripped 6 bases from V and 0 bases from J, with 18 bases between. The CDR3 sequence is 18 residues long. V and J are TRBV7-2 and TRBJ2-6, with TRBD2 as a possible D gene (6 bases). The receptor comes from an adult who received the MenACWY meningococcal vaccine as a control. The starting material was peripheral blood, obtained 28 days after the second dose of the MenACWY control vaccine. CDR3 amino acids: CASSPFEGGISGANVLTF. CDR3 DNA sequence: TGTGCCAGCAGTCCGTTTGAGGGAGGTATCTCTGGGGCCAACGTCCTGACTTTC.